This T cell receptor beta chain emerged from a study of T cell changes during pregnancy in multiple sclerosis. Data came from immunoSEQ multiplex PCR; TCRdb stores just in-frame clones and leaves some out. Seen here are tens of thousands of clones, approximately 92% observed once, and the top ten hold 1% to 1.5%. J lost 5 bases, V lost 9 bases, and 6 bases had no gene match. The CDR3 sequence is 13 residues long. From germline, CDR1 is PRHDT and CDR2 FYEKMQ (reference sequence). Sequencing used peripheral blood. The sequence was obtained from a female donor with multiple sclerosis, enrolled in a pregnancy study. The chain recombines TRBV13 with TRBJ1-1, with TRBD1 matching 10 bases. CDR3 DNA sequence: TGTGCCAGTACCGGGACAGGGGTTACTGAAGCTTTCTTT. Translated, it gives CASTGTGVTEAFF. Based on the CDR3 plus reference TRBV13 and TRBJ1-1, the full variable domain is AAGVIQSPRHLIKEKRETATLKCYPIPRHDTVYWYQQGPGQDPQFLISFYEKMQSDKGSIPDRFSAQQFSDYHSELNMSSLELGDSALYFCASTGTGVTEAFFGQGTRLTVV.